This T cell receptor beta chain came from a study of cytomegalovirus exposure and HLA in healthy donors. Whole-study results and caveats: Sequencing depth roughly uniform across donors was assumed in presence/absence analyses.

The study ran its PCR with 60 Vbeta and 13 Jbeta primers. Method: immunoSEQ multiplex PCR; TCRdb's copy keeps in-frame clones and lacks some. The table lists tens of thousands of clones, around 80% of them singletons. CDR1 is SEHNR and CDR2 is FQNEAQ in the germline V gene (reference sequence). The CDR3 loop spans 13 amino acids. Trimming removed 0 bases from V and 5 bases from J, with 7 bases in between. A remark on this clone: The antigen is not known.

This receptor was identified in a man aged 45 to 65 in good health and CMV-seronegative. The sample comprised PBMCs. The V gene is TRBV7-9, the J gene TRBJ1-2; TRBD1 might be the D (5 bases). This CDR3 reads CASSLAGGYGYTF. The CDR3 DNA follows: TGTGCCAGCAGCTTAGCGGGGGGATATGGCTACACCTTC.